Presented here are 30 T cell receptor beta chains from one specimen sequenced in a study of blood T cell repertoires in COVID-19. Profiled with immunoSEQ multiplex PCR; TCRdb holds only in-frame clones, not every one. In the table there are 60,000 to 65,000 clones, less than 80% of which are singletons. Sequencing was carried out using peripheral blood. Receptor source: a man in his sixties with acute or convalescent COVID-19.

This CDR3 is CASSTSRGRWDIQYF. The CDR3 DNA sequence: TGTGCCAGCAGCACCTCCAGGGGGCGATGGGACATTCAGTACTTC. The V and J genes are TRBV4-2 and TRBJ2-4, with TRBD1 matching 8 bases. CDR3 size: 15 residues. With 5 bases clipped from V and 8 bases from J, the junction kept 11 bases outside the gene matches. The germline CDR1 and CDR2 sequences are LGHNA and YNFKEQ.

The chain couples TRBV6-1 to TRBJ1-4; D is possibly TRBD1 (5 bases). This CDR3 has 15 residues. Germline loops: CDR1 MNHNS, CDR2 SASEGT. Trimming took 1 base from V and 4 from J, leaving 10 bases between them. CDR3 nucleotides: TGTGCCAGCAGTGAAGAGGGGCACGTTAATGAAAAACTGTTTTTT. Its translation: CASSEEGHVNEKLFF.

The chain links TRBV6-2 or TRBV6-3 to TRBJ1-1, with D perhaps matching TRBD1 (5 bases). Between the trimmed V and J ends, which lost 6 bases and 6 bases, there was a span of 17 bases. The CDR3 extends over 14 amino acids. Per germline, CDR1 MNHEY and CDR2 SVGEGT. The CDR3 DNA is TGTGCCAGCAGCTCAGGGCCCCTCCGGGCTGAAGCTTTCTTT. Protein product: CASSSGPLRAEAFF.

The chain has TRBV4-1 and TRBJ2-7; TRBD2 agrees at 9 bases. The V gene's germline CDR1 is MGHRA and CDR2 YSYEKL. The CDR3 loop spans 16 amino acids. V dropped 1 base and J dropped 2; count of bases not matched to a gene: 6. This CDR3 is CASSQGHGGRAYEQYF. The CDR3 nucleotides read TGCGCCAGCAGCCAAGGGCACGGCGGGAGGGCCTACGAGCAGTACTTC.

The chain joins TRBV24-1 to TRBJ2-1; D is ambiguous. The germline V gene encodes CDR1 KGHDR and CDR2 SFDVKD. V lost 4 bases to trimming and J lost 5 bases, with 17 bases between them. The CDR3 extends over 16 amino acids. CDR3 in amino acids: CATSDEARTVDNEQFF. CDR3 nucleotides: TGTGCCACCAGTGACGAAGCGAGAACGGTTGACAATGAGCAGTTCTTC.

This chain joins TRBV19 and TRBJ2-1; TRBD1 matches 7 bases. The CDR3 covers 17 residues. Germline-derived CDR1 and CDR2 are LNHDA and SQIVND (reference sequence). Trimming cost V 6 bases and J 0 bases; bases outside gene matches: 11. The DNA for the CDR3 is TGTGCCAGTAGAGGACAGGATTGGAAAAGCTCCTACAATGAGCAGTTCTTC. It translates to CASRGQDWKSSYNEQFF.

The V call is TRBV4-2, the J call TRBJ2-5, with 13 bases identical to TRBD2. V shed 0 bases, J shed 0 bases, and the junction held 7 bases outside the gene matches. Germline loops: CDR1 LGHNA, CDR2 YNFKEQ. This CDR3 has 19 amino acids. The CDR3 DNA is TGTGCCAGCAGCCAAGATAGGCCCGGGACTAGCGGGAACCAAGAGACCCAGTACTTC. It translates to CASSQDRPGTSGNQETQYF.

This rearrangement joins TRBV4-1 to TRBJ1-4; D is unresolved. V was shortened by 4 bases and J by 0 bases, with 9 bases between the two germline ends. The CDR3 length is 15 residues. The germline gives CDR1 MGHRA, CDR2 YSYEKL. The DNA of the CDR3 is TGCGCCAGCAGCCGCGGCGGGGCAACTAATGAAAAACTGTTTTTT. Encoded protein: CASSRGGATNEKLFF.

This clone was observed a single time. The chain couples TRBV5-1 to TRBJ2-3, with 8 bases matching TRBD2. The germline V gene has CDR1 SGHRS and CDR2 YFSETQ. There are 16 residues in the CDR3. V lost 0 bases, J lost 1 base, and 4 bases stayed unmatched. The CDR3 nucleotides are TGCGCCAGCAGCTTGGCGGGGGGGTCTCGCACAGATACGCAGTATTTT. This encodes CASSLAGGSRTDTQYF.

The gene calls are TRBV28 and TRBJ2-7; D gene uncertain. The CDR3 runs 15 residues. The germline CDR1 and CDR2 sequences are MDHEN and SYDVKM. Trimming cost V 5 bases and J 4 bases, with 18 bases left between them. The CDR3 DNA follows: TGTGCCAGCAGTCATCGTGGTCGGGTTCTGTACGAGCAGTACTTC. Its protein product is CASSHRGRVLYEQYF. Full variable domain (rest looked up from reference TRBV28 and TRBJ2-7): DVKVTQSSRYLVKRTGEKVFLECVQDMDHENMFWYRQDPGLGLRLIYFSYDVKMKEKGDIPEGYSVSREKKERFSLILESASTNQTSMYLCASSHRGRVLYEQYFGPGTRLTVT.

This clone was seen only a few times. This chain connects TRBV7-3 to TRBJ2-1, with 9 bases that match TRBD2. V shed 4 bases, J shed 6 bases, and the junction held 7 bases outside the gene matches. Germline V gene sequence: CDR1 SGHTA, CDR2 FQGTGA. This CDR3 has 15 residues. The CDR3 loop reads CASSSFLAGANEQFF. CDR3 coding DNA: TGTGCCAGCAGCTCCTTTTTAGCGGGAGCCAATGAGCAGTTCTTC. Full variable domain (outside the CDR3, taken from reference TRBV7-3 and TRBJ2-1): GAGVSQTPSNKVTEKGKYVELRCDPISGHTALYWYRQSLGQGPEFLIYFQGTGAADDSGLPNDRFFAVRPEGSVSTLKIQRTERGDSAVYLCASSSFLAGANEQFFGPGTRLTVL.

The chain carries TRBV2 and TRBJ1-5; 8 nucleotides match TRBD1. CDR1 SNHLY and CDR2 FYNNEI come from the germline V gene. V dropped 6 bases and J dropped 2; count of bases not matched to a gene: 6. The CDR3 runs to 15 residues. In DNA form, the CDR3 reads TGTGCCAGCAGCCAAAGGGGACAGGGCAATCAGCCCCAGCATTTT. Translating it yields CASSQRGQGNQPQHF. The whole variable domain, filled in from reference TRBV2 and TRBJ1-5, reads EPEVTQTPSHQVTQMGQEVILRCVPISNHLYFYWYRQILGQKVEFLVSFYNNEISEKSEIFDDQFSVERPDGSNFTLKIRSTKLEDSAMYFCASSQRGQGNQPQHFGDGTRLSIL.

The rearrangement uses TRBV11-2 and TRBJ2-1; D perhaps matches TRBD1 (6 bases). This CDR3 has 13 residues. Looked up from germline, CDR1 is SGHAT and CDR2 is FQNNGV. Between the trimmed V and J ends, which lost 3 bases and 10 bases, there was a span of 13 bases. The CDR3 DNA sequence: TGTGCCAGCAGCTTTCCACAGGGTCCCGAGCAGTTCTTC. Translating it yields CASSFPQGPEQFF.

This chain connects TRBV10-1 to TRBJ2-1; TRBD2 agrees at 10 bases. In germline, CDR1 is WNHNN, CDR2 SYGVQD (reference sequence). Trimming cost V 5 bases and J 7 bases; bases outside gene matches: 8. CDR3 size: 15 residues. The CDR3 nucleotides read TGCGCCAGCAGTCGTAGAGCGGGAGGGTTTAATGAGCAGTTCTTC. It is translated as CASSRRAGGFNEQFF.

The rearrangement joins TRBV28 to TRBJ2-7; the D gene is possibly TRBD2 (5 bases). Trimming pared 5 bases from V and 2 bases from J, leaving 13 bases between. Germline CDR1 reads MDHEN; CDR2 reads SYDVKM. CDR3 length: 14 residues. The CDR3 sequence is CASSDRDLTYEQYF. The CDR3 DNA is TGTGCCAGCAGTGACCGGGATCTTACCTACGAGCAGTACTTC.

V and J are TRBV30 and TRBJ1-2, with unresolved D. Trimming pared 3 bases from V and 4 bases from J, leaving 18 bases between. Germline V gene data show CDR1 as GTSNPN and CDR2 as SVGIG (reference sequence). The CDR3 extends over 15 amino acids. The CDR3 region has the DNA TGTGCCTGGAGCCTGAGTGCGGGTTTCAGCTATGGCTACACCTTC. Translation: CAWSLSAGFSYGYTF.

The genes are TRBV3-1 (or the pseudogene TRBV3-2) and TRBJ1-2, with D possibly matching TRBD1 (6 bases). Germline values: CDR1 LGHDT, CDR2 YNNKEL (reference sequence). CDR3 size: 17 residues. V was shortened by 2 bases and J by 7 bases, with 23 bases between the two germline ends. In DNA form, the CDR3 reads TGTGCCAGCAGCCAATCTTGGGACACGTACCTTAGGCCTGGCTACACCTTC. It translates to CASSQSWDTYLRPGYTF.

This chain connects TRBV5-1 to TRBJ2-7; 9 nucleotides match TRBD1. Germline V CDR1 and CDR2: SGHRS, YFSETQ. Unmatched junction bases numbered 3, after V lost 5 bases and J lost 3 bases. The CDR3 covers 13 residues. CDR3 protein: CASRPGQGYEQYF. The CDR3 region has the DNA TGCGCCAGCAGGCCGGGACAGGGCTACGAGCAGTACTTC. Together with reference TRBV5-1 and TRBJ2-7, the CDR3 gives the full variable domain: KAGVTQTPRYLIKTRGQQVTLSCSPISGHRSVSWYQQTPGQGLQFLFEYFSETQRNKGNFPGRFSGRQFSNSRSEMNVSTLELGDSALYLCASRPGQGYEQYFGPGTRLTVT.

For the CDR3, the DNA is TGTGCCAGCAACCTCGGAGGGTTTGACGAGCAGTACTTC. This sequence encodes CASNLGGFDEQYF. The rearrangement joins TRBV5-6 to TRBJ2-7, with D perhaps matching TRBD2 (6 bases). The CDR3 is 13 residues long. The V gene's germline CDR1 is SGHDT and CDR2 YYEEEE. The V end was cut by 6 bases, the J end by 5 bases, with 15 bases between.

This clone was picked up one time. The gene calls are TRBV6-4 and TRBJ1-1, with 7 bases identical to TRBD1. This CDR3 spans 14 amino acids. Per the germline V gene, CDR1 is MRHNA and CDR2 is SNTAGT. After removal of 6 bases from V and 1 base from J, the junction contained 5 bases not matched to a gene. CDR3 amino acids: CASRPDRTNTEAFF. CDR3 in DNA: TGTGCCAGCAGGCCGGACAGGACGAACACTGAAGCTTTCTTT.

Worth noting for this clone: At one end the junction does not follow the germline gene, possibly because of a read error. This chain connects TRBV7-7 to TRBJ2-2, with D perhaps matching TRBD2 (5 bases). There are 22 residues in the CDR3. Germline V gives CDR1 SSHAT, CDR2 FNYEAQ (reference sequence). CDR3 protein: CASSLEYGIGEQPLTNTGELFF. The CDR3 DNA reads as TGTGCTAGCAGCTTAGAGTACGGGATTGGTGAGCAGCCCCTTACGAACACCGGGGAGCTGTTTTTT. Based on the CDR3 plus reference TRBV7-7 and TRBJ2-2, the full variable domain is GAGVSQSPRYKVTKRGQDVTLRCDPISSHATLYWYQQALGQGPEFLTYFNYEAQPDKSGLPSDRFSAERPEGSISTLTIQRTEQRDSAMYRCASSLEYGIGEQPLTNTGELFFGEGSRLTVL.

The chain joins TRBV19 to TRBJ1-5, with 12 bases matching TRBD1. The CDR3 contains 16 residues. CDR1 and CDR2 from the germline V gene are LNHDA and SQIVND (reference sequence). V shed 4 bases and J 6 bases; nucleotides not matched to a gene: 7. The CDR3 sequence: CASSKPGQGARQPQHF. CDR3 sequence (DNA): TGTGCCAGTAGTAAACCGGGACAGGGGGCGCGTCAGCCCCAGCATTTT.

Note on this clone: Other DNA sequences in this specimen translate into the identical CDR3. This chain links TRBV9 with TRBJ2-5; D uncertain. This CDR3 comprises 13 residues. Germline V lookup: CDR1 SGDLS, CDR2 YYNGEE. V was trimmed by 0 bases and J by 3 bases, leaving 6 bases between them. CDR3 protein: CASSVGSEETQYF. The CDR3 nucleotides read TGTGCCAGCAGCGTAGGTTCGGAAGAGACCCAGTACTTC.

The V call is TRBV9, the J call TRBJ2-1, with TRBD1 identical over 8 bases. This CDR3 is built from 17 residues. Per germline, CDR1 SGDLS and CDR2 YYNGEE. V lost 0 bases and J lost 2; bases outside the gene matches: 7. The CDR3 reads CASSVASGGTTYNEQFF. The CDR3 DNA follows: TGTGCCAGCAGCGTAGCGTCAGGGGGCACGACCTACAATGAGCAGTTCTTC.

This chain links TRBV28 with TRBJ2-7; perhaps TRBD1 as D (9 bases). Trimming pared 6 bases from V and 1 base from J, leaving 19 bases between. The germline CDR1 and CDR2 sequences are MDHEN and SYDVKM. CDR3 length: 16 amino acids. Here the CDR3 reads CASRGTGSGSSYEQYF. The CDR3 region has the DNA TGTGCCAGCAGGGGGACAGGGAGCGGGAGTTCCTACGAGCAGTACTTC.

The V call is TRBV6-5, the J call TRBJ1-1; D ambiguous. Germline V gene lookup returns CDR1 MNHEY and CDR2 SVGAGI. V lost 5 bases and J 0 bases, leaving 10 bases between the germline ends. The CDR3 has 14 residues. CDR3: CASSNTQMNTEAFF. In DNA form, the CDR3 reads TGTGCCAGCAGTAACACCCAGATGAACACTGAAGCTTTCTTT.

This clone occurred a few times. The J gene is TRBJ1-2, the V gene TRBV4-2; 9 bases map to TRBD1. This CDR3 region has 14 residues. Germline CDR1 reads LGHNA; CDR2 reads YNFKEQ. V lost 8 bases to trimming and J lost 8 bases; unmatched junction nucleotides: 12. CDR3 residues: CASRAGQGVRGYTF. The CDR3 bases are TGTGCCAGCCGAGCGGGACAGGGAGTGAGGGGCTACACCTTC.

V gene TRBV3-1 (or the pseudogene TRBV3-2) combines with J gene TRBJ2-7; D remains unclear. Germline values: CDR1 LGHDT, CDR2 YNNKEL (reference sequence). V lost 0 bases and J lost 0, with 9 bases in between. The CDR3 contains 15 residues. CDR3 region: CASSQESEISYEQYF. The CDR3 DNA is TGTGCCAGCAGCCAAGAAAGCGAGATCTCCTACGAGCAGTACTTC.

The chain couples TRBV29-1 to TRBJ2-1, with D unresolved. The CDR3 extends over 12 amino acids. Germline V gives CDR1 SQVTM, CDR2 ANQGSEA. Trimming removed 4 bases at V and 4 bases at J, with 8 bases between. The CDR3 region has the DNA TGCAGCGTTGTCGTCAGATACAATGAGCAGTTCTTC. It codes for CSVVVRYNEQFF.

J is TRBJ2-7 and V is TRBV5-1; perhaps TRBD1 as D (6 bases). This CDR3 has 14 residues. Trimming removed 4 bases from V and 10 bases from J, with 21 bases in between. Germline values: CDR1 SGHRS, CDR2 YFSETQ. The CDR3 region has the DNA TGCGCCAGCAGCGGCCGAGTTGGAACAGGGAATCAGTACTTC. Translating gives CASSGRVGTGNQYF.